The rows below give T cell receptor beta chains drawn from one sample of a study of T-cell memory formation after mild COVID-19. TCRdb re-derived calls from the 5' RACE reads in MiXCR, one entry per CDR3 protein. This sample has about 470,000 distinct CDR3 sequences, with around a quarter found just once. The sequencing sample was made of PBMCs or a T cell subset sorted from them (not recorded which). The source is an adult woman who had mild COVID-19 (a few samples of this study predate the infection). Cell type and time point are not known. The CDR3 runs from the conserved cysteine through the conserved F or W. D genes are given only for firm matches. Part of the rows lack a size; the others show once, few, many or a class for expanded clones.

D gene	clone size	V gene	J gene	CDR3 protein	CDR3 DNA
TRBD2	.	TRBV5-1	TRBJ2-1	CASSLAISGGPNEQFF	TGCGCCAGCAGCTTGGCCATTAGCGGGGGACCCAATGAGCAGTTCTTC
TRBD1	.	TRBV11-2	TRBJ1-2	CASSLNRGGGYTF	TGTGCCAGCAGCTTAAACAGGGGTGGTGGCTACACCTTC
.	.	TRBV11-3	TRBJ2-3	CASSPKTGGGITDTQYF	TGTGCCAGCAGCCCAAAGACAGGAGGGGGAATCACAGATACGCAGTATTTT
.	.	TRBV11-2	TRBJ2-3	CASSLGNPMRWGADTQYF	TGTGCCAGCAGCTTAGGAAACCCGATGAGGTGGGGCGCAGATACGCAGTATTTT
.	.	TRBV29-1	TRBJ2-3	CSVEDPLDTQYF	TGCAGCGTTGAAGATCCCCTAGATACGCAGTATTTT
.	.	TRBV7-2	TRBJ1-5	CASSLGGTQHF	TGTGCCAGCAGCTTAGGTGGGACCCAGCATTTT
TRBD1	.	TRBV7-9	TRBJ1-1	CASSLGGTGRNTEAFF	TGTGCCAGCAGCTTAGGCGGGACAGGGAGGAACACTGAAGCTTTCTTT
.	many	TRBV12-3/TRBV12-4	TRBJ1-3	CASSLGGAGNTIYF	TGTGCCAGCAGTTTGGGGGGCGCTGGAAACACCATATATTTT
.	.	TRBV27	TRBJ2-7	CASSLNSGTESYEQYF	TGTGCCAGCAGTCTGAATTCGGGGACCGAATCCTACGAGCAGTACTTC
.	.	TRBV20-1	TRBJ1-1	CSARSTKDPEAFF	TGCAGTGCGAGGAGCACAAAGGATCCTGAAGCTTTCTTT
.	.	TRBV5-4	TRBJ2-6	CASSSGVSSGANVLTF	TGTGCCAGCTCGTCAGGGGTTTCCTCTGGGGCCAACGTCCTGACTTTC
.	few	TRBV20-1	TRBJ2-2	CSASTGTLNTGELFF	TGCAGTGCTTCCACCGGGACGCTGAACACCGGGGAGCTGTTTTTT
.	.	TRBV6-5	TRBJ1-2	CASSYGGPRGYTF	TGTGCCAGCAGTTATGGAGGGCCCAGAGGCTACACCTTC
TRBD2	.	TRBV27	TRBJ2-5	CASSLLPGTSGQETQYF	TGTGCCAGCAGTTTACTTCCAGGGACTAGCGGCCAAGAGACCCAGTACTTC
TRBD2	few	TRBV7-2	TRBJ2-2	CASSLIGLAGGSTGELFF	TGTGCCAGCAGCTTAATCGGACTAGCGGGAGGATCCACCGGGGAGCTGTTTTTT
.	many	TRBV12-3/TRBV12-4	TRBJ2-4	CASSLQLAKNIQYF	TGTGCCAGCAGTTTGCAGTTAGCCAAAAACATTCAGTACTTC
.	few	TRBV20-1	TRBJ1-1	CSAEGNTEAFF	TGCAGTGCCGAGGGTAACACTGAAGCTTTCTTT
.	few	TRBV3-1	TRBJ2-1	CASKKSSYNEQFF	TGTGCCAGCAAAAAGAGCTCCTACAATGAGCAGTTCTTC
.	.	TRBV30	TRBJ2-1	CAWSVAAPDNEQFF	TGTGCCTGGAGTGTGGCTGCGCCGGACAATGAGCAGTTCTTC
.	few	TRBV29-1	TRBJ2-5	CSVEVAGTPLGTQYF	TGCAGCGTTGAAGTGGCCGGGACACCCCTGGGGACCCAGTACTTC
TRBD1	few	TRBV24-1	TRBJ1-1	CATSDGDLGGHTEAFF	TGTGCCACCAGTGATGGCGATTTAGGGGGCCACACTGAAGCTTTCTTT
.	many	TRBV29-1	TRBJ2-3	CSVVQEGITDTQYF	TGCAGCGTCGTCCAGGAAGGAATCACAGATACGCAGTATTTT
.	few	TRBV7-7	TRBJ1-5	CASSQIGPLVDQPQHF	TGTGCTAGCAGCCAGATCGGCCCGTTAGTCGATCAGCCCCAGCATTTT
.	few	TRBV6-1	TRBJ1-2	CASSEWTALINYGYTF	TGTGCCAGCAGTGAATGGACAGCCTTAATTAACTATGGCTACACCTTC
TRBD2	.	TRBV20-1	TRBJ2-5	CSATLTSGSETQYF	TGCAGTGCAACTTTGACTAGCGGGAGTGAGACCCAGTACTTC
TRBD2	few	TRBV9	TRBJ2-1	CASSVAGTSGRNEQFF	TGTGCCAGCAGCGTAGCCGGGACTAGCGGGCGGAATGAGCAGTTCTTC
.	few	TRBV4-3	TRBJ2-1	CASSQDWDNEQFF	TGCGCCAGCAGCCAAGATTGGGACAATGAGCAGTTCTTC
.	.	TRBV6-2/TRBV6-3	TRBJ2-6	CASSPQGTGANVLTF	TGTGCCAGCAGTCCGCAGGGGACTGGGGCCAACGTCCTGACTTTC